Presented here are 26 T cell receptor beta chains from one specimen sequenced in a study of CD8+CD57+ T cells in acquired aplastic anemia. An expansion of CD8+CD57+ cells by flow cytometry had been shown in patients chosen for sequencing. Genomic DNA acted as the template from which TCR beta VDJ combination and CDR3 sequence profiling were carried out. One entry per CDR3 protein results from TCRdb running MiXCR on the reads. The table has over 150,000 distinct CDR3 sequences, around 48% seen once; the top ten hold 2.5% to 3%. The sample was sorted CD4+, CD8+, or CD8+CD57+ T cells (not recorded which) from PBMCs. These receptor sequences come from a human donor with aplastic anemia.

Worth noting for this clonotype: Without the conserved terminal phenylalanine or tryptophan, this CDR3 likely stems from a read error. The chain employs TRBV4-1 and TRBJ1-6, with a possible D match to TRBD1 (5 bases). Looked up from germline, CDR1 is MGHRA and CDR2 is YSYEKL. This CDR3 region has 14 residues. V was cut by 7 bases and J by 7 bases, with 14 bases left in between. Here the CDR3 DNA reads TGCGCCAGCACCACGGGACCACAGAATTCACCCCTCCACCTT. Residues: CASTTGPQNSPLHL.

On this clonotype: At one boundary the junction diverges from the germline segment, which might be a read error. The CDR3 spells CASSQDGGETQYF. The CDR3 region has the DNA TGCGCCAGCAGCCAAGATGGCGGAGAGACCCAGTACTTC. The chain employs TRBV7-8 and TRBJ2-5; D remains unclear. Germline CDR1 reads SGHVS; CDR2 reads FQNEAQ. The CDR3 has 13 amino acids.

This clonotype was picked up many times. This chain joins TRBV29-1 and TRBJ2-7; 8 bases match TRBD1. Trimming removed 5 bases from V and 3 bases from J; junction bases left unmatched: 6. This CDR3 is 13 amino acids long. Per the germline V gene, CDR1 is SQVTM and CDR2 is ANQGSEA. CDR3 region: CSVSGQGDYEQYF. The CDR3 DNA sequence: TGCAGCGTTTCTGGACAGGGAGACTACGAGCAGTACTTC.

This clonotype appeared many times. CDR3 coding DNA: TGTGCCAGCAGCTTTGGATTTAACTATGGCTACACCTTC. Translation gives CASSFGFNYGYTF. The V call is TRBV5-8, the J call TRBJ1-2; D is unresolved. Trimming took 2 bases from V and 1 from J, leaving 6 bases between them. The germline V gene has CDR1 SGHTS and CDR2 YDEGEE. The CDR3 consists of 13 residues.

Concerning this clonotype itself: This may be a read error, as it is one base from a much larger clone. The CDR3 spells CASREQVNTEAFF. The CDR3 nucleotides read TGTGCCAGCAGGGAACAGGTGAACACTGAAGCTTTCTTT. The chain combines TRBV7-3 with TRBJ1-1, with D possibly being TRBD1 (5 bases). V was trimmed by 6 bases and J by 0 bases, leaving 8 bases between them. Germline V gene sequence: CDR1 SGHTA, CDR2 FQGTGA. CDR3 length: 13 residues.

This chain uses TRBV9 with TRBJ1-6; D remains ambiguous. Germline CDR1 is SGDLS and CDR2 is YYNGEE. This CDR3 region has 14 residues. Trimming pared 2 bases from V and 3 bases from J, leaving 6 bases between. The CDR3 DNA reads TGTGCCAGCAGCGTTTGGGACTATAATTCACCCCTCCACTTT. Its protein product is CASSVWDYNSPLHF.

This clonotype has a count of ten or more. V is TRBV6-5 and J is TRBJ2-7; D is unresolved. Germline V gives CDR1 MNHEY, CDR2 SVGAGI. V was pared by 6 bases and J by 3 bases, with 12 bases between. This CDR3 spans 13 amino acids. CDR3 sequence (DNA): TGTGCCAGCAGCGTACCGACACGCTACGAGCAGTACTTC. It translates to CASSVPTRYEQYF.

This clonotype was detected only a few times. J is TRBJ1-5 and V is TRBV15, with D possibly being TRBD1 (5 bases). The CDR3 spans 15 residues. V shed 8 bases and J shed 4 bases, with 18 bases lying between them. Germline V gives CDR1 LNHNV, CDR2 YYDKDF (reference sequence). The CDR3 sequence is CATGGGARGNQPQHF. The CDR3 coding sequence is TGTGCCACCGGCGGGGGTGCAAGGGGAAATCAGCCCCAGCATTTT.

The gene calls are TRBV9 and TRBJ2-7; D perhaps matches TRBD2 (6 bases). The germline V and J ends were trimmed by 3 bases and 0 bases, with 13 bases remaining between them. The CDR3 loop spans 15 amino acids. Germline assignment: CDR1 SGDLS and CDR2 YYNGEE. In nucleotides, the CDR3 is TGTGCCAGCAGCGAAGGCAGCGGGCCCTCCTACGAGCAGTACTTC. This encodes CASSEGSGPSYEQYF.

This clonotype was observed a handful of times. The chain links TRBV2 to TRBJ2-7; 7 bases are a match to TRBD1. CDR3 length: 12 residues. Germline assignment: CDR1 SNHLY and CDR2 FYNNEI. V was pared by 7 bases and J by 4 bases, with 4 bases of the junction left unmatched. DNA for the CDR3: TGTGCCAGCACCGACAGGGATTACGAGCAGTACTTC. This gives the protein CASTDRDYEQYF.

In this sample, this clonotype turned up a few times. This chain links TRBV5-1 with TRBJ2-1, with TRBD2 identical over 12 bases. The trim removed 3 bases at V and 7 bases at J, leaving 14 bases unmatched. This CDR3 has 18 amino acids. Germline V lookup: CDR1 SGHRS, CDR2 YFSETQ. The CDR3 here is CASSWPRLAGAGVNEQFF. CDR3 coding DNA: TGCGCCAGCAGCTGGCCGCGACTAGCGGGAGCAGGGGTGAATGAGCAGTTCTTC.

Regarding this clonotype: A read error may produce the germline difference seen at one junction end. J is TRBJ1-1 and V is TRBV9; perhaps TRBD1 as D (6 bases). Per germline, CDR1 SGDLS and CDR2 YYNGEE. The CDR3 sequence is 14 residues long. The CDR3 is CASSRTTGNTEAFF. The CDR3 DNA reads TGCGCCAGCAGTCGAACGACAGGGAACACTGAAGCTTTCTTT.

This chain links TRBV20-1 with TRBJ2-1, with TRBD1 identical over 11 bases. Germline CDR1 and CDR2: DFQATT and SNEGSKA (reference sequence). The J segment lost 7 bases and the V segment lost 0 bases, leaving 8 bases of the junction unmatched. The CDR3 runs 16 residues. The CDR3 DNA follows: TGCAGTGCTAGAGAAGGAGGACAGGGGGCGCGGAATGAGCAGTTCTTC. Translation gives CSAREGGQGARNEQFF.

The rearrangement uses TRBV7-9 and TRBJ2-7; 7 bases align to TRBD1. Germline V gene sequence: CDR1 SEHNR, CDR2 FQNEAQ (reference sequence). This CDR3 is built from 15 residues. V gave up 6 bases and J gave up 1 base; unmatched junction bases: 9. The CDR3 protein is CASRRQDRSSYEQYF. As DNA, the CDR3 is TGTGCCAGCAGACGACAGGACAGGTCGTCCTACGAGCAGTACTTC.

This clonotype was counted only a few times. The CDR3 nucleotides are TGCGCCAGCAGAACCGGGACAGGGCAAGGCAATGAGCAGTTCTTC. Protein sequence: CASRTGTGQGNEQFF. The chain has TRBV10-2 and TRBJ2-1, with 9 bases lining up with TRBD1. CDR1 WSHSY and CDR2 SAAADI come from the germline V gene. The V gene end was trimmed by 6 bases and the J gene end by 6 bases; junction bases not matched to a gene: 9. This CDR3 spans 15 amino acids.

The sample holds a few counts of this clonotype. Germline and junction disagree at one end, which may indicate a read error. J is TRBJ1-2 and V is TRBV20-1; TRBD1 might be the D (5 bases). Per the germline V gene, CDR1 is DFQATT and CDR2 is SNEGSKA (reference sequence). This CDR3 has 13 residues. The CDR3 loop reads CSATDSLNYGYTF. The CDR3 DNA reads TGCAGTGCAACCGACAGCTTAAACTATGGTTACACCTTC.

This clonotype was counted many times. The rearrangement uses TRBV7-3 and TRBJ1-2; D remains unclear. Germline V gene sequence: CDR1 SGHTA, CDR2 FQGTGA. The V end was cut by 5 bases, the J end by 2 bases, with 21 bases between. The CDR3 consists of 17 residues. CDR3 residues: CASSPSGVTVGNYGYTF. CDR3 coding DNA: TGTGCCAGCAGCCCAAGTGGGGTCACGGTGGGAAACTATGGCTACACCTTC.

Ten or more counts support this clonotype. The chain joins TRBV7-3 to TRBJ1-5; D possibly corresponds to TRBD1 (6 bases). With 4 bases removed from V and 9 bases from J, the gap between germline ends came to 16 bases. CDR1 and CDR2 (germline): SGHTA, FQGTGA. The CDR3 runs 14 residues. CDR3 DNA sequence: TGTGCCAGCAGCTCACAGGGTCTCGGAGGGCCCCAGCATTTT. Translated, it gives CASSSQGLGGPQHF.

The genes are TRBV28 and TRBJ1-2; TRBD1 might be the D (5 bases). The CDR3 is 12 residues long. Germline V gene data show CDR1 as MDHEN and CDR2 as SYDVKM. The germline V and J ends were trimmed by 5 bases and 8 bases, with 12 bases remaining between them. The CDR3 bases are TGTGCCAGCAGTCCCAGGGAGGGCGGCTACACCTTC. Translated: CASSPREGGYTF.

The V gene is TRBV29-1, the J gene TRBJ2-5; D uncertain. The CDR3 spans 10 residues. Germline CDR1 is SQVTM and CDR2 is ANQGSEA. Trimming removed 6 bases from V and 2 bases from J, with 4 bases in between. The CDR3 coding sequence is TGCAGCGTGGGTCAAGAGACCCAGTACTTC. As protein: CSVGQETQYF.

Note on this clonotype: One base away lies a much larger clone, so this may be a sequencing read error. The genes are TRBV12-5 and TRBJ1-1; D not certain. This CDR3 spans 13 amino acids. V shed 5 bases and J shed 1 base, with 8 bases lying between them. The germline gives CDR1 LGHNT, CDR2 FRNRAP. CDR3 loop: CASGLGRNTEAFF. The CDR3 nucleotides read TGTGCTAGTGGTCTGGGGAGGAACACTGAAGCTTTCTTT.

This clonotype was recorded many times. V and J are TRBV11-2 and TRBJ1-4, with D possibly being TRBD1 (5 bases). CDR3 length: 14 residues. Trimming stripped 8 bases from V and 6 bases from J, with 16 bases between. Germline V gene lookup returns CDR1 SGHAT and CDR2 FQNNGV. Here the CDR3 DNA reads TGTGCCAGCGGATTAGGGACGGTCGATGAAAAACTGTTTTTT. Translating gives CASGLGTVDEKLFF.

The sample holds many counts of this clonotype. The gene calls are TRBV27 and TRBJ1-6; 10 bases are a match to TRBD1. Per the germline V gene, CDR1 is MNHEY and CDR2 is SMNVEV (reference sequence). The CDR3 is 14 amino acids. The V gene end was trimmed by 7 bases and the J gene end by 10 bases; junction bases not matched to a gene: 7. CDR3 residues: CASTRTGGGSPLHF. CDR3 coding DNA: TGTGCCAGCACCCGGACAGGGGGAGGCTCACCCCTCCACTTT.

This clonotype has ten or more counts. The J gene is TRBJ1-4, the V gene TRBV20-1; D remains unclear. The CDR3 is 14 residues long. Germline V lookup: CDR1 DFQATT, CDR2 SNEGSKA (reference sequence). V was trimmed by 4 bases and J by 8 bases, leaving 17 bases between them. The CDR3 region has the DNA TGCAGTGCTACCCCGGCACAAGTGCGGGAAAAACTGTTTTTT. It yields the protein CSATPAQVREKLFF.

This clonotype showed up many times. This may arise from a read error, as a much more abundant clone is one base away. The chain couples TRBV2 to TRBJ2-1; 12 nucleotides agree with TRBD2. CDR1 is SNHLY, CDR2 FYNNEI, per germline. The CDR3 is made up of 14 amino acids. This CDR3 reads CASSASGRANEQLF. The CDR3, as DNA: TGTGCCAGCAGTGCTAGCGGGAGGGCCAATGAGCAGCTCTTC.

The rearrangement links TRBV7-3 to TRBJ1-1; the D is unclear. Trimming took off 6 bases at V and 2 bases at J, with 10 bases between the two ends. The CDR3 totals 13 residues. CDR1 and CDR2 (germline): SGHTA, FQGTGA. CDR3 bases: TGTGCCAGCAGACACTATTCTAACACTGAAGCTTTCTTT. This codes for CASRHYSNTEAFF.